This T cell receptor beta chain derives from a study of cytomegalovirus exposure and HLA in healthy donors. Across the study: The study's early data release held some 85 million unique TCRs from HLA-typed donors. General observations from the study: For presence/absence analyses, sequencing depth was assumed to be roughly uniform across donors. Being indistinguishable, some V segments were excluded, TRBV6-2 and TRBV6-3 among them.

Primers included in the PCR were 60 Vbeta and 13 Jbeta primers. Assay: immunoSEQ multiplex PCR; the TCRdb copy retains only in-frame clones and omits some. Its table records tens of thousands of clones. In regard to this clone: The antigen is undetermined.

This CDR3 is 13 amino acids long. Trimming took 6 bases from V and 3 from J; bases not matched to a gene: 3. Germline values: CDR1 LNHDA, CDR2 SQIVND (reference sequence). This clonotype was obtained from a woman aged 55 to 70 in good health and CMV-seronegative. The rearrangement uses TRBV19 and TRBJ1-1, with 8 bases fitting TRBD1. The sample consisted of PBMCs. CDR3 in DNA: TGTGCCAGTAGCGCGGACAGGGACACTGAAGCTTTCTTT. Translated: CASSADRDTEAFF.